This T cell receptor beta chain stems from a study of identical twins. MiXCR, run by TCRdb on the 5' RACE reads, gives a single entry per CDR3 protein. The data hold around 1.7 million distinct CDR3 sequences, with roughly a third observed a single time. This clonotype was seen at least ten times. The antigen is undetermined. The CDR3 contains 14 residues. Trimming removed 4 bases from V and 10 bases from J; junction bases left unmatched: 11. CDR1 is SQVTM, CDR2 ANQGSEA, per germline. Regarding the study as a whole: A lower insertion count was a feature of abundant cord blood beta clonotypes, with no such feature in memory repertoires. Models underestimated out-of-frame TCR alpha sharing in monozygotic twins.

This receptor was identified in a newborn girl in good health. The sequenced sample was cord blood. The chain links TRBV29-1 to TRBJ2-1, with 9 bases fitting TRBD2. In DNA, the CDR3 is TGCAGCGTTGCCGCAGTAGCGGGAGAGAGCGAGCAGTTCTTC. This gives the protein CSVAAVAGESEQFF.